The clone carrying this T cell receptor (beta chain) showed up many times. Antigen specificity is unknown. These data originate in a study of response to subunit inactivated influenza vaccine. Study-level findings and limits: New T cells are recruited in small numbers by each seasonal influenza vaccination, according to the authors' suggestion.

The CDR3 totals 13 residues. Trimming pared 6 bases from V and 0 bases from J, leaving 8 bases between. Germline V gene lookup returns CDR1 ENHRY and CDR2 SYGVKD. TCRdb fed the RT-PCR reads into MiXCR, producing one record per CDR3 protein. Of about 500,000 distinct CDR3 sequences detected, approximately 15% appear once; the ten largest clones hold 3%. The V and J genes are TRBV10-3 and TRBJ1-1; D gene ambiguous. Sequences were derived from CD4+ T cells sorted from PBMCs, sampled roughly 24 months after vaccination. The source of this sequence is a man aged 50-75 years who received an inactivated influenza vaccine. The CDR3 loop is CAISNDLNTEAFF. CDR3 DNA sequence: TGTGCCATCAGCAATGATTTGAACACTGAAGCTTTCTTT.